Listed below are T cell receptor beta chains from one sample, sequenced in a study of blood T cell repertoires in COVID-19. Clones were sequenced by immunoSEQ multiplex PCR, and TCRdb holds only the in-frame ones, with some missing. In the table there are approximately 280,000 clones, approximately 91% of which are singletons. Sequenced: peripheral blood. These receptors originate from a man younger than 35 with active or convalescent COVID-19. Both conserved end residues are part of each CDR3. Fields, in order: J gene, clone size, V gene, D gene, CDR3 DNA, CDR3 protein. A D gene is named only where the DNA matches it firmly. Size tells how often a clone was seen (once, few, many) or the class of an expanded clone, and some rows leave it out.

>TRBJ2-3|NA|TRBV4-3|TRBD1
TGCGCCAGCAGCCCTCGGGACAGGGAATTTACAGATACGCAGTATTTT
CASSPRDREFTDTQYF
>TRBJ2-5|NA|TRBV28|NA
TGTGCCAGCAGAACGGCGGGAAACCAAGAGACCCAGTACTTC
CASRTAGNQETQYF
>TRBJ2-5|NA|TRBV29-1|TRBD1
TGCAGCGTTGGAGGGACAGGGTTAAGCCAAGAGACCCAGTACTTC
CSVGGTGLSQETQYF
>TRBJ2-1|once|TRBV7-9|TRBD2
TGTGCCAGCAGCCTTGGTGGTAGCGGGGGCTATGAGCAGTTCTTC
CASSLGGSGGYEQFF
>TRBJ1-5|NA|TRBV7-9|NA
TGTGCCAGCAGCTTCGGGCAGGGAAGTGGTCAGCCCCAGCATTTT
CASSFGQGSGQPQHF
>TRBJ2-2|NA|TRBV6-6|TRBD2
TGTGCCAGCAGCCCCGGGACTAGCCAGAACACCGGGGAGCTGTTTTTT
CASSPGTSQNTGELFF
>TRBJ2-1|NA|TRBV10-2|NA
TGCGCCAGCCTAAGGGGGGGCGAATCGAATGAGCAGTTCTTC
CASLRGGESNEQFF
>TRBJ2-7|NA|TRBV6-5|TRBD2
TGTGCCAGCAGTTACGGACTAGCGGCACCCTACGAGCAGTACTTC
CASSYGLAAPYEQYF
>TRBJ1-1|NA|TRBV27|TRBD1
TGTGCCAGCAGTGCCCGACAGGGTGCGACTGAAGCTTTCTTT
CASSARQGATEAFF
>TRBJ1-6|NA|TRBV6-2/TRBV6-3|NA
TGTGCCAGCAGTAGCCGGGACACCGCTAGTTCACCCCTCCACTTT
CASSSRDTASSPLHF
>TRBJ1-1|NA|TRBV19|TRBD1
TGTGCCAGTAAATTAACAGGGGGGACCACTGAAGCTTTCTTT
CASKLTGGTTEAFF
>TRBJ1-5|NA|TRBV2|TRBD1
TGTGCCAGCAGTCCAGACAGGGCTTATAGCAATCAGCCCCAGCATTTT
CASSPDRAYSNQPQHF
>TRBJ1-1|once|TRBV3-1/TRBV3-2|NA
TGTGCCAGCAGCCAAGGACAGGAAAGAGGAGCTTTCTTT
CASSQGQERGAFF
>TRBJ2-7|NA|TRBV3-1/TRBV3-2|NA
TGTGCCAGCAGCCCGGGACTGACAGCCTACGAGCAGTACTTC
CASSPGLTAYEQYF
>TRBJ2-1|NA|TRBV9|TRBD2
TGTGCCAGCAGCGCGAGCGGGGGCCAAGGGAATGAGCAGTTCTTC
CASSASGGQGNEQFF
>TRBJ1-2|NA|TRBV24-1|TRBD1
TGTGCCACCAGGGGGACAGGGAATGACTATGGCTACACCTTC
CATRGTGNDYGYTF
>TRBJ1-4|NA|TRBV4-3|TRBD1
TGCGCCAGCAGCCGACAGGGATTAAATGAAAAACTGTTTTTT
CASSRQGLNEKLFF
>TRBJ1-1|NA|TRBV5-6|NA
TGTGCCAGCAGCTTTATTGGGGAGGACACTGAAGCTTTCTTT
CASSFIGEDTEAFF
>TRBJ2-3|NA|TRBV3-1/TRBV3-2|NA
TGTGCCAGCAGCCATATTCCTAGCACAGATACGCAGTATTTT
CASSHIPSTDTQYF
>TRBJ1-2|NA|TRBV12-5|TRBD1
TGTGCTAGTGACAGACAGGGGGCTTTTGGCTACACCTTC
CASDRQGAFGYTF
>TRBJ2-1|NA|TRBV19|NA
TGTGCCAGTAATCCGGACAAACTCTACAATGAGCAGTTCTTC
CASNPDKLYNEQFF
>TRBJ2-3|NA|TRBV6-5|TRBD2
TGTGCCAGCAGGTTAGGACTAGCGACAGATACGCAGTATTTT
CASRLGLATDTQYF
>TRBJ1-5|NA|TRBV19|NA
TGTGCCAGTAGCCTAGGCACGGGTTGGACTGATTTT
CASSLGTGWTDF
>TRBJ2-7|NA|TRBV5-1|NA
TGCGCCACCAGCAATGGGGGGGGCCACTCCTACGAGCAGTACTTC
CATSNGGGHSYEQYF
>TRBJ2-2|NA|TRBV4-3|TRBD1
TGCGCCAGCAGCCGACAATACTCGGGACAGGGGTACACCGGGGAGCTGTTTTTT
CASSRQYSGQGYTGELFF
>TRBJ2-3|NA|TRBV5-1|NA
TGCGCCAGCAGCTTGGATTTCGCGTTAGCAGATACGCAGTATTTT
CASSLDFALADTQYF
>TRBJ2-3|NA|TRBV9|NA
TGTGCCAGCAGCGTAGCTGACACACAAGATACGCAGTATTTT
CASSVADTQDTQYF
>TRBJ2-1|NA|TRBV18|NA
TGTGCCAGCTCTTCAACCACAGGGATTCCTTACAATGAGCAGTTCTTC
CASSSTTGIPYNEQFF
>TRBJ1-1|NA|TRBV19|TRBD1
TGTGCCAGTAGTGCGGGACAGGGCATGAACACTGAAGCTTTCTTT
CASSAGQGMNTEAFF
>TRBJ2-7|many|TRBV10-1|TRBD1
TGCGCCAGCAGTGCTGGGACAGACCCAACCTACGAGCAGTACTTC
CASSAGTDPTYEQYF
>TRBJ2-6|NA|TRBV27|NA
TGTGCCAGCAGTTTAAGCCGTCAGGGTTCAGGTGGGGCCAACGTCCTGACTTTC
CASSLSRQGSGGANVLTF
>TRBJ1-1|few|TRBV19|TRBD1
TGTGCCCTTAGGGGGACAGGAGCAAACACTGAAGCTTTCTTT
CALRGTGANTEAFF
>TRBJ2-5|few|TRBV4-3|TRBD1
TGCGCCAGCAGCCACCGTACCGGGACAGGGGGGGAGACCCAGTACTTC
CASSHRTGTGGETQYF
>TRBJ1-1|NA|TRBV7-8|NA
TGTGCCAGCAGCTTAGTAAGCCAGGGGTCCCCTGAAGCTTTCTTT
CASSLVSQGSPEAFF
>TRBJ1-3|NA|TRBV23-1|TRBD1
TGCGCCAGCAGTCAGCGCCGGACAGGAGTAGGAAACACCATATATTTT
CASSQRRTGVGNTIYF
>TRBJ2-7|once|TRBV6-1|NA
TGTGCCAGCAGTGAAACCAGGATCTACGAGCAGTACTTC
CASSETRIYEQYF
>TRBJ2-7|few|TRBV6-5|NA
TGTGCCAGCAGTTACAATGGACACTTCTACGAGCAGTACTTC
CASSYNGHFYEQYF
>TRBJ1-4|NA|TRBV19|NA
TGTGCCAGTAGCCTCTGGGGGGGGAAGAATGAAAAACTGTTTTTT
CASSLWGGKNEKLFF
>TRBJ2-1|NA|TRBV29-1|TRBD1
TGCAGCGTCGACACCGGGACAGGATCTGAGCAGTTCTTC
CSVDTGTGSEQFF
>TRBJ1-1|NA|TRBV21-1|NA
TGTGCCAGCAGCCCCCTGGGTGAGAGGGACTCTGATGGGAATACTGAAGCTTTCTTT
CASSPLGERDSDGNTEAFF
>TRBJ1-2|NA|TRBV7-9|NA
TGTGCCAGCAGCTCCCTGGGCGGCTACACCTTC
CASSSLGGYTF
>TRBJ2-3|few|TRBV18|TRBD2
TGTGCCAGCTCACCACCTAGCGGGGGAACAGATACGCAGTATTTT
CASSPPSGGTDTQYF
>TRBJ1-2|NA|TRBV9|NA
TGTGCCAGCAGCGTAGAGGGGAACTATGGCTACACCTTC
CASSVEGNYGYTF